A single sample is the source of the 17 T cell receptor beta chains below, sequenced in a study of blood T cell repertoires in COVID-19. The data were produced by immunoSEQ multiplex PCR, yet TCRdb's version contains in-frame clones alone and is incomplete. The repertoire holds 180,000 or so clones, with 87% as singletons. What was sequenced was peripheral blood. The source is a man in his late teens or twenties with active or convalescent COVID-19.

The rearrangement links TRBV5-1 to TRBJ1-3; D is unresolved. Trimming removed 7 bases from V and 2 bases from J, with 13 bases in between. CDR3 length: 14 amino acids. CDR1 SGHRS and CDR2 YFSETQ come from the germline V gene. DNA for the CDR3: TGCGCCAGCCGGGAATTCGGTGCTGGAAACACCATATATTTT. Amino acid sequence: CASREFGAGNTIYF. Full variable domain (missing parts from reference TRBV5-1 and TRBJ1-3): KAGVTQTPRYLIKTRGQQVTLSCSPISGHRSVSWYQQTPGQGLQFLFEYFSETQRNKGNFPGRFSGRQFSNSRSEMNVSTLELGDSALYLCASREFGAGNTIYFGEGSWLTVV.

The chain has TRBV7-2 and TRBJ1-2, with D possibly being TRBD1 (6 bases). V lost 3 bases and J 8 bases, leaving 25 bases between the germline ends. The CDR3 length is 17 residues. In germline, CDR1 is SGHTA, CDR2 FQGNSA. The CDR3 protein is CASSFTPDSRKLRGYTF. CDR3 sequence (DNA): TGTGCCAGCAGCTTTACACCGGACAGTCGGAAATTGCGAGGCTACACCTTC. Full variable domain (missing parts from reference TRBV7-2 and TRBJ1-2): GAGVSQSPSNKVTEKGKDVELRCDPISGHTALYWYRQSLGQGLEFLIYFQGNSAPDKSGLPSDRFSAERTGGSVSTLTIQRTQQEDSAVYLCASSFTPDSRKLRGYTFGSGTRLTVV.

This clone was recorded only once. The chain recombines TRBV5-1 with TRBJ1-1, with 10 nucleotides matching TRBD1. The junction had 5 bases not matched to a gene; V was cut back by 4 bases and J by 5 bases. Germline values: CDR1 SGHRS, CDR2 YFSETQ. The length of the CDR3 is 14 residues. The CDR3 sequence is CASSNRDRGTEAFF. For the CDR3, the DNA is TGCGCCAGCAGCAACCGGGACAGGGGAACTGAAGCTTTCTTT. Based on the CDR3 plus reference TRBV5-1 and TRBJ1-1, the full variable domain is KAGVTQTPRYLIKTRGQQVTLSCSPISGHRSVSWYQQTPGQGLQFLFEYFSETQRNKGNFPGRFSGRQFSNSRSEMNVSTLELGDSALYLCASSNRDRGTEAFFGQGTRLTVV.

The chain couples TRBV9 to TRBJ2-7; D gene unclear. CDR3 length: 14 residues. V was clipped by 0 bases and J by 4 bases, with 11 bases between them. Per germline, CDR1 SGDLS and CDR2 YYNGEE. CDR3 amino acids: CASSVDSRYYEQYF. The CDR3 DNA reads as TGTGCCAGCAGCGTAGACAGCCGATATTACGAGCAGTACTTC.

This chain links TRBV13 with TRBJ2-1, with D possibly being TRBD1 (5 bases). Trimming shortened V by 0 bases and J by 3 bases, and 9 bases separated the two germline ends. The CDR3 has 15 residues. The germline gives CDR1 PRHDT, CDR2 FYEKMQ (reference sequence). CDR3 nucleotide sequence: TGTGCCAGCAGCTTAGGGGGGCCCTACTACAATGAGCAGTTCTTC. Protein sequence: CASSLGGPYYNEQFF.

This sequence joins TRBV18 and TRBJ2-2; TRBD1 matches 8 bases. V shed 0 bases, J shed 4 bases, and the junction held 4 bases outside the gene matches. The V gene's germline CDR1 is KGHSH and CDR2 LQKENI. The CDR3 length is 16 residues. The CDR3 nucleotides read TGTGCCAGCTCACCACCGGACAGGGTCCCCACCGGGGAGCTGTTTTTT. It is translated as CASSPPDRVPTGELFF.

V is TRBV15 and J is TRBJ2-7, with D possibly TRBD2 on 6 matching bases. The V gene's germline CDR1 is LNHNV and CDR2 YYDKDF (reference sequence). V was clipped by 8 bases and J by 3 bases, with 17 bases between them. The CDR3 spans 14 residues. The CDR3 region has the DNA TGTGCCACCTCGCAGGGTCGGGGGAGCTACGAGCAGTACGTC. Amino acids: CATSQGRGSYEQYV.

The chain employs TRBV11-2 and TRBJ2-7; 7 nucleotides match TRBD1. The CDR3 covers 13 residues. Germline CDR1 reads SGHAT; CDR2 reads FQNNGV. Trimming took 7 bases from V and 3 from J; bases not matched to a gene: 6. CDR3 sequence: CASKAAGGYEQYV. DNA for the CDR3: TGTGCCAGCAAGGCCGCAGGGGGCTACGAGCAGTACGTC.

The chain employs TRBV5-1 and TRBJ1-3; D may be TRBD1 (5 bases). CDR3 length: 14 amino acids. V dropped 5 bases and J dropped 4 bases, with 13 bases sitting between them. In germline, CDR1 is SGHRS, CDR2 YFSETQ. CDR3 residues: CASSRRGAGNTIYF. CDR3 sequence (DNA): TGCGCCAGCAGTCGGAGGGGCGCGGGAAACACCATATATTTT.

This clone was found a few times. This chain joins TRBV7-9 and TRBJ2-7, with a possible D match to TRBD2 (5 bases). The germline V and J ends were trimmed by 5 bases and 3 bases, with 11 bases remaining between them. Looked up from germline, CDR1 is SEHNR and CDR2 is FQNEAQ (reference sequence). The CDR3 is 13 residues long. CDR3 sequence reads: CASSREPIYEQYF. The CDR3 bases are TGTGCCAGCAGCCGGGAACCTATCTACGAGCAGTACTTC.

The genes are TRBV6-2 or TRBV6-3 and TRBJ2-2; TRBD1 might be the D (6 bases). The germline V and J ends were trimmed by 5 bases and 4 bases, with 14 bases remaining between them. Germline-derived CDR1 and CDR2 are MNHEY and SVGEGT. There are 15 residues in the CDR3. Here the CDR3 DNA reads TGTGCCAGCAGTCCCTACAACAGGGTCACCGGGGAGCTGTTTTTT. Translating it yields CASSPYNRVTGELFF.

The rearrangement joins TRBV29-1 to TRBJ2-2, with 8 bases identical to TRBD1. The CDR3 is 13 residues long. CDR1 is SQVTM and CDR2 is ANQGSEA in the germline V gene. After removal of 4 bases from V and 3 bases from J, the junction contained 1 base not matched to a gene. For the CDR3, the DNA is TGCAGCGTTGTGGACAGGGACACCGGGGAGCTGTTTTTT. Its protein is CSVVDRDTGELFF.

The chain joins TRBV3-1 (or the pseudogene TRBV3-2) to TRBJ1-5; possible D gene TRBD1, 6 bases. In germline, CDR1 is LGHDT, CDR2 YNNKEL (reference sequence). V lost 3 bases and J lost 1, with 19 bases in between. The CDR3 has 18 amino acids. In nucleotides, the CDR3 is TGTGCCAGCAGCCAGGCTTCCCGGGACAAACTAAGCAATCAGCCCCAGCATTTT. Its protein product is CASSQASRDKLSNQPQHF.

J is TRBJ1-1 and V is TRBV29-1, with a possible D match to TRBD1 (5 bases). V lost 6 bases and J 7 bases, leaving 24 bases between the germline ends. This CDR3 has 15 amino acids. Looked up from germline, CDR1 is SQVTM and CDR2 is ANQGSEA. In DNA, the CDR3 is TGCAGCGTGAGCCGGGTGGACACTCCGTCGGGTGAAGCTTTCTTT. Amino acids: CSVSRVDTPSGEAFF. Looking up the rest from reference TRBV29-1 and TRBJ1-1 gives the full variable domain: SAVISQKPSRDICQRGTSLTIQCQVDSQVTMMFWYRQQPGQSLTLIATANQGSEATYESGFVIDKFPISRPNLTFSTLTVSNMSPEDSSIYLCSVSRVDTPSGEAFFGQGTRLTVV.

The chain links TRBV19 to TRBJ1-2; a weak D match, TRBD1 (5 bases). The CDR3 runs 15 residues. The germline V gene encodes CDR1 LNHDA and CDR2 SQIVND (reference sequence). The V end lost 6 bases, the J end lost 0 bases, and 14 bases lay between the germline ends. This CDR3 reads CASSPGLLANYGYTF. In DNA, the CDR3 is TGTGCCAGTAGCCCGGGACTCCTAGCTAACTATGGCTACACCTTC.

This chain joins TRBV25-1 and TRBJ1-5, with 7 bases identical to TRBD1. The CDR3 runs to 14 residues. The V segment lost 7 bases and the J segment 0 bases; nucleotides outside the gene matches: 3. CDR1 is MGHDK, CDR2 SYGVNS, per germline. The CDR3 is CASTGQASNQPQHF. CDR3 DNA sequence: TGTGCCAGCACCGGACAGGCTAGCAATCAGCCCCAGCATTTT.

CDR3 residues: CASSLGGRYYGYTF. In DNA form, the CDR3 reads TGTGCCAGCAGCTTGGGTGGTCGGTACTATGGCTACACCTTC. The J gene is TRBJ1-2, the V gene TRBV5-6; D gene ambiguous. The germline V gene encodes CDR1 SGHDT and CDR2 YYEEEE. V was trimmed by 0 bases and J by 3 bases, leaving 9 bases between them. The CDR3 totals 14 residues.